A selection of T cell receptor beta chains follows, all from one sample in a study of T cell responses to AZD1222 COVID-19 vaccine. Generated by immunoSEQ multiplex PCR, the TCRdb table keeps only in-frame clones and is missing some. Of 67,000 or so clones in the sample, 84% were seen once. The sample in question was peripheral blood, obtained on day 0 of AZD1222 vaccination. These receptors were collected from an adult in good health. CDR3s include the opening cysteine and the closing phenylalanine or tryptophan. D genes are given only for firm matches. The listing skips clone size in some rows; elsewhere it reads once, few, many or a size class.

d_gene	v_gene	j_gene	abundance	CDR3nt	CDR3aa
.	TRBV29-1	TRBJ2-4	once	TGCAGCGTTGAGGAGGGGGCGCGAAACATTCAGTACTTC	CSVEEGARNIQYF
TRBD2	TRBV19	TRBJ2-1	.	TGTGCCAGTACCCCGGGGACTAGCGGGACCTACAATGAGCAGTTCTTC	CASTPGTSGTYNEQFF
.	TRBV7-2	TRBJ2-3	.	TGTGCCAGCAGCTTAGCCCCCCTTGGGGTCGGGATGAGCACAGATACGCAGTATTTT	CASSLAPLGVGMSTDTQYF
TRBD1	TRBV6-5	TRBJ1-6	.	TGTGCCAGCAGTTACGCGACAGGGGTCGCCGATTCACCCCTCCACTTT	CASSYATGVADSPLHF
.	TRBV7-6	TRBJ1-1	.	TGTGCCAGCAGCTTAGGGCCCTTCGACACTGAAGCTTTCTTT	CASSLGPFDTEAFF
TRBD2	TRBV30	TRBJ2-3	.	TGTGCCTGCTCTCTCCTAGCGGGGGGTACAGATACGCAGTATTTT	CACSLLAGGTDTQYF
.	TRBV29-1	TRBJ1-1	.	TGCAGCTTCCGGACAGTCAACACTGAAGCTTTCTTT	CSFRTVNTEAFF
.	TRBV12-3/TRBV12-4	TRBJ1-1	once	TGTGCCAGCGGTATACAGCCAAACACTGAAGCTTTCTTT	CASGIQPNTEAFF
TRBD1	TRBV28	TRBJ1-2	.	TGTGCCAGCAGTTTAACAGGGGCGTACTATGGCTACACCTTC	CASSLTGAYYGYTF
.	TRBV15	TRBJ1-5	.	TGTGCCACCAGCAGAGTCCGGGGTGGGCAGCCCCAGCATTTT	CATSRVRGGQPQHF
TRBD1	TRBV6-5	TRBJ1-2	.	TGTGCCAGCACGGGCGGTGGGACAGGGGATGGCTACACCTTC	CASTGGGTGDGYTF
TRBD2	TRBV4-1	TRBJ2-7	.	TGCGCCAGCAGCCAGGGCCCGGGGAATAGCGGGGTTCTTGAGCAGTACTTC	CASSQGPGNSGVLEQYF
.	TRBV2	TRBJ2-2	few	TGTGCCAGCAGACAGCGCTTTACCGGGGAGCTGTTTTTT	CASRQRFTGELFF
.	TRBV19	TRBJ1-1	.	TGTGCCAGTAAATGGTCCTGGGGTGGGACTGAAGCTTTCTTT	CASKWSWGGTEAFF
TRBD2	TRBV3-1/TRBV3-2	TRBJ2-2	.	TGTGCCAGCAGCCAAGGTTTTCCCGGGACTAGCGGGGGGCAGGGGACCGGGGAGCTGTTTTTT	CASSQGFPGTSGGQGTGELFF
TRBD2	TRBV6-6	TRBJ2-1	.	TGTGCCAGCAGAAGACTAGCGGCCTCCTACAATGAGCAGTTCTTC	CASRRLAASYNEQFF
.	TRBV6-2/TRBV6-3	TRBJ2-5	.	TGTGCCAGCAGTTACTCAACAGGGTATCGACAAGAGACCCAGTACTTC	CASSYSTGYRQETQYF
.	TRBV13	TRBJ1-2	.	TGTGCCAGCACCCAGTCAAACTATGGCTACACCTTC	CASTQSNYGYTF
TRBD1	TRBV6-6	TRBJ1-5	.	TGTGCCAGCAGCCGACGGACAGGGTATAGCAATCAGCCCCAGCATTTT	CASSRRTGYSNQPQHF
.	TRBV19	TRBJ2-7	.	TGTGCCAGTAGCCCCTGGGGGGGCTACTCCTACGAGCAGTACTTC	CASSPWGGYSYEQYF
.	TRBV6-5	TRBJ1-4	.	TGTGCCAGCAGTTTGCGGGGGGCAGGTGAAAAACTGTTTTTT	CASSLRGAGEKLFF
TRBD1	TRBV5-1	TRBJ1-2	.	TGCGCCAGCAGCAAGGACAGGGAGAATTGGGGCTACACCTTC	CASSKDRENWGYTF
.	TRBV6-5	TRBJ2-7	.	TGTGCCAGCAGTTACTCCACAGGAAAAAACTACGAGCAGTACTTC	CASSYSTGKNYEQYF
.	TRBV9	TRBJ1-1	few	TGTGCCAGCGGTCCAGTCGGAGCGTTGAGCACTGAAGCTTTCTTT	CASGPVGALSTEAFF
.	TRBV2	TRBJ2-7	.	TGTGCCAGCCTCAAGGGGGGGCAGTACGAGCAGTACTTC	CASLKGGQYEQYF
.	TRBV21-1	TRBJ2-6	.	TGTGCCAGCAGCAGCGGGGTACAACCCCTCTCTGGGGCCAACGTCCTGACTTTC	CASSSGVQPLSGANVLTF
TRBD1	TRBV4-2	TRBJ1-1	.	TGTGCCAGCAGCCAAGGGACAGGACCTAACACTGAAGCTTTCTTT	CASSQGTGPNTEAFF